This T cell receptor beta chain was sequenced during a study of blood T cell repertoires in COVID-19 (dated by TCRdb to the early 2020s). A note on the overall study: Collaborator samples came from the United States, Italy and Spain and covered acute and convalescent phases of COVID-19. The prospective study material was composed of cDNA or gDNA derived from T cells, B-cell-depleted T cells, or PBMCs. The dataset comprised deeply sampled blood TCRbeta repertoires from subjects exposed to, actively infected with, or recovered from COVID-19. The repertoires were released in a freely available public database intended as a resource for research on the immune response to SARS-CoV-2. The samples were drawn from the first 160 participants of the ongoing ImmuneRACE study and from 1,254 subjects provided by 6 global collaborators. A de-identified subject ID, COVID-19 status, age in years and sex were almost always included in the sample metadata. HLA class I and class II types, where available, came from metadata supplied by the sample provider rather than from assay-based typing. Here is what the overall study found, with its caveats: Clinical and demographic metadata were provided uncurated, with the amount varying by source and participant.

Collaborating institutions collected whole blood in K2EDTA tubes following their own protocols. For TCRbeta analysis, collaborators shipped samples in one of three forms: frozen whole blood, isolated PBMCs, or DNA extracted from either of those sample types. TCRbeta CDR3 regions were amplified from genomic DNA using the immunoSEQ Assay, a bias-controlled multiplex PCR. Per the original workflow: The number of nucleated cells in each sample was estimated from the amplification of reference gene primers within the assay. To quantify the absolute abundance of each unique TCRbeta CDR3 rearrangement, sequence reads were collapsed and filtered. For each sample, productive Simpson clonality was calculated as the square root of Simpson's diversity index across productive rearrangements. What TCRdb holds here is the immuneACCESS table cut down to in-frame rearrangements. Part of the clones is not present; checked against another copy, under half of the missing clones reflect an unresolved V gene, and the others are unexplained. That table supplies the V and J calls and clone size; D and trimming were determined from the DNA. This sample gives tens of thousands of clones in total; approximately 87% of them show up just once. In total, the top ten clones hold 6.5% to 9.5% of the sample.

On this clone: What this receptor recognizes is not known. Base qualities are not provided; no much larger clone lies one nucleotide away.

Sequenced sample: peripheral blood. The TCR comes from a man aged 50-60 years with active COVID-19.

The CDR3 is CASSRPAREGYEQYF. The nucleotide sequence is TGTGCCAGCAGCCGGCCGGCGCGGGAGGGTTACGAGCAGTACTTC. Rearrangement joined TRBV4-2 to TRBJ2-7, and TRBD2 matches 9 of the central bases. There are 15 amino acids in the CDR3, from cysteine to phenylalanine inclusive. The kept DNA is CDR3 alone, 45 bases in frame from the first base. The germline V gene specifies LGHNA as CDR1 and YNFKEQ as CDR2. Ends trimmed: V by 4 bases, J by 4 bases; bases unmatched to a gene: 8.